The clone carrying this T cell receptor beta chain has more than one count but fewer than ten. Antigen unknown. The junction departs from the called germline gene at one end, perhaps through a read error. TCRdb reprocessed the 5' RACE reads with MiXCR, giving one entry per CDR3 protein. The sample consists of 350,000 to 400,000 distinct CDR3 sequences, approximately 21% of them appearing once. The sample originates from a study of T-cell memory formation after mild COVID-19. For the study at large: The study found TCR clusters largely donor specific. Study observations and caveats: Pre-infection memory contained some responding clones, which suggested that cross-reactive memory had joined. Mostly located in CM and EM were contracting CD4+ clones, with contracting CD8+ clones located in EMRA. A balance of CD4 and CD8 characterized clones contracting day 15 to 85, whereas later expanders leaned CD4+.

CDR1 and CDR2 (germline): MNHEY, SMNVEV (reference sequence). The CDR3 spans 19 residues. Sample: PBMCs or a T cell subset sorted from them (not recorded which). This sequence was found in an adult woman who had mild COVID-19 (a few samples of this study predate the infection). Cell type and time point are not known. The chain employs TRBV27 and TRBJ1-6; D perhaps matches TRBD1 (6 bases). CDR3 bases: TGTGCCAGCAGTTTATCGGCTCCCGGGGGCAGGACCTACAATTCACCCCTCCACTTT. This sequence encodes CASSLSAPGGRTYNSPLHF.